The clone carrying this TCR beta chain appeared once. Antigen: not known. The CDR3 contains 15 residues. The germline gives CDR1 SGHRS, CDR2 YFSETQ. The V segment lost 2 bases and the J segment 3 bases; nucleotides outside the gene matches: 5. Some clones are missing from TCRdb's copy, which holds only in-frame ones; the method was immunoSEQ multiplex PCR. The sample includes some 59,000 clones, approximately 89% of them seen just once. This record comes from a study of cytomegalovirus exposure and HLA in healthy donors. Study-level points and caveats: The CMV antigen specificity of three CMV-associated chains was confirmed through in vitro analysis. Cytomegalovirus association was listed for around 170 TCR beta chains.

The validation cohort, a group of 120 subjects, included the donors and was separate from the roughly 700-subject first cohort. This chain joins TRBV5-1 and TRBJ2-4; 7 bases agree with TRBD1. The sequence came from a woman aged 18-29 years in good health and CMV-seropositive. The sequenced sample consisted of PBMCs. The CDR3 protein is CASSLQQGFKNIQYF. The CDR3 coding sequence is TGCGCCAGCAGCTTACAACAGGGGTTCAAAAACATTCAGTACTTC.